Included here is one TCR beta chain sequence, with context. Its antigen remains unidentified. An end of the junction does not agree with germline; a read error may underlie this. The sample belongs to a study of T cell repertoires in cytomegalovirus infection. Study information: Researchers turned to recently identified HLA-C-restricted CMV epitopes as well as well-studied HLA-B-restricted ones. Study-wide results and caveats: Identification of carriers of CMV plus the relevant HLA was achieved through cumulative public TCR beta family frequency.

TCRdb independently ran MiXCR on the reads; one entry per CDR3 protein. The sample shows about 890,000 distinct CDR3 sequences, about a third of them seen only once. This CDR3 has 16 residues. Looked up from germline, CDR1 is DFQATT and CDR2 is SNEGSKA (reference sequence). The source of this sequence is a human donor in good health (CMV status not recorded). Some clones in this sample may be carry-over from other donors' samples. The material sequenced was cultured CD8+ T cells from PBMCs, taken from culture after CMV antigen stimulation. This chain uses TRBV20-1 with TRBJ2-1, with a tentative D call TRBD1 (6 bases). CDR3 DNA sequence: TGCAGTGCTCATTCGACAGGTCTTGGGTCCTACAATGAGCAGTCCTTC. This sequence encodes CSAHSTGLGSYNEQSF.